Below are 21 T cell receptor beta chains sequenced from a single sample in a study of cytomegalovirus exposure and HLA in healthy donors. TCRdb keeps only in-frame clones here, not all; method: immunoSEQ multiplex PCR. This table holds about 170,000 clones, 85% to 90% found once. Source material: PBMCs. The receptors were sampled from a woman in her 30s in good health and CMV-seronegative.

This clone was observed a few times. The V gene is TRBV6-6, the J gene TRBJ1-5, with D possibly TRBD1 on 6 matching bases. Germline V gives CDR1 MNHNY, CDR2 SVGAGI (reference sequence). The CDR3 sequence is 15 residues long. Trimming removed 7 bases from V and 4 bases from J, with 17 bases in between. The CDR3 region is CASTTEGGVNQPQHF. CDR3 sequence (DNA): TGTGCCAGCACCACCGAGGGGGGCGTAAATCAGCCCCAGCATTTT.

The chain carries TRBV5-1 and TRBJ2-7; TRBD2 aligns across 10 bases. J gave up 0 bases and V 4 bases, and 7 bases lay outside the gene matches. Germline V gives CDR1 SGHRS, CDR2 YFSETQ. There are 16 residues in the CDR3. In DNA, the CDR3 is TGCGCCAGCAGCATTGGAACTAGCGGGGCCTCCTACGAGCAGTACTTC. Its protein product is CASSIGTSGASYEQYF.

The genes are TRBV19 and TRBJ1-1; 11 nucleotides line up with TRBD1. Unmatched junction bases numbered 9, after V lost 6 bases and J lost 6 bases. Germline-derived CDR1 and CDR2 are LNHDA and SQIVND (reference sequence). The CDR3 runs to 15 residues. The CDR3 is CASRPDRGQSAEAFF. For the CDR3, the DNA is TGTGCCAGTAGACCGGACAGGGGGCAGTCCGCTGAAGCTTTCTTT.

This clone has just one count. The chain recombines TRBV15 with TRBJ1-3, with D perhaps TRBD1 (6 bases). CDR3 size: 16 residues. V was clipped by 5 bases and J by 1 base, with 15 bases between them. The V gene's germline CDR1 is LNHNV and CDR2 YYDKDF (reference sequence). DNA for the CDR3: TGTGCCACCAGCGCCCAAGACAGGATATCTGGAAACACCATATATTTT. This codes for CATSAQDRISGNTIYF.

The chain has TRBV7-2 and TRBJ2-1; TRBD1 matches 8 bases. Trimming cost V 5 bases and J 4 bases; bases outside gene matches: 7. The CDR3 length is 15 residues. CDR1 and CDR2 from the germline V gene are SGHTA and FQGNSA. CDR3 loop: CASSQDRGEYNEQFF. The CDR3 DNA is TGTGCCAGCAGCCAAGACAGGGGCGAATACAATGAGCAGTTCTTC.

This clone was recorded a few times. The CDR3: CASSDGAWQPQHF. CDR3 coding DNA: TGTGCCAGCTCAGACGGGGCATGGCAGCCCCAGCATTTT. The chain recombines TRBV18 with TRBJ1-5; D might be TRBD1 (5 bases). V was pared by 5 bases and J by 7 bases, with 12 bases between. The germline V gene has CDR1 KGHSH and CDR2 LQKENI. The length of the CDR3 is 13 residues.

J is TRBJ1-1 and V is TRBV6-1; D remains ambiguous. Germline loops: CDR1 MNHNS, CDR2 SASEGT. The CDR3 extends over 14 amino acids. Trimming pared 3 bases from V and 6 bases from J, leaving 14 bases between. CDR3 amino acids: CASSDTDQLSEAFF. The CDR3 DNA sequence: TGTGCCAGCAGTGATACAGACCAATTATCTGAAGCTTTCTTT.

In nucleotides, the CDR3 is TGTGCCAGCAGCTTGAGCTCAGGATCCCAAGAGACCCAGTACTTC. Translation: CASSLSSGSQETQYF. This chain uses TRBV7-3 with TRBJ2-5; D not certain. This CDR3 region has 15 residues. CDR1 is SGHTA and CDR2 is FQGTGA in the germline V gene. Deletions cut 3 bases from V and 1 base from J, with 12 bases between.

V is TRBV6-5 and J is TRBJ1-2, with no clear D. The CDR3 runs to 14 residues. CDR1 and CDR2 from the germline V gene are MNHEY and SVGAGI. The V end lost 6 bases, the J end lost 0 bases, and 11 bases lay between the germline ends. The CDR3 sequence: CASRRRVSNYGYTF. CDR3 in DNA: TGTGCCAGCAGGCGCCGGGTCTCTAACTATGGCTACACCTTC.

The J gene is TRBJ2-7, the V gene TRBV5-8; TRBD1 matches at 7 bases. The ends lost 7 bases at V and 2 bases at J; junction bases unmatched: 6. Germline V CDR1 and CDR2: SGHTS, YDEGEE. The CDR3 is 13 residues long. The DNA of the CDR3 is TGTGCCAGCCTATGGACAGGACCCTACGAGCAGTACTTC. This gives the protein CASLWTGPYEQYF.

This clone came up once. The chain is built from TRBV30 and TRBJ2-7; D may match TRBD1 or TRBD2 (7 bases each). Germline V lookup: CDR1 GTSNPN, CDR2 SVGIG (reference sequence). The CDR3 is 13 amino acids. V lost 2 bases, J lost 4 bases, and 12 bases lay in between. The CDR3 DNA reads as TGTGCCTGGAGTCAGGGGGGGATGTACGAGCAGTACTTC. Translation gives CAWSQGGMYEQYF.

This rearrangement joins TRBV6-6 to TRBJ2-7, with D perhaps TRBD2 (6 bases). V shed 6 bases and J shed 4 bases, with 16 bases lying between them. CDR3 length: 14 residues. CDR1 and CDR2 from the germline V gene are MNHNY and SVGAGI (reference sequence). The CDR3 DNA reads TGTGCCAGCAGCCACCTAGCGTCATCTTACGAGCAGTACTTC. Protein: CASSHLASSYEQYF.

This clone was seen just once. The chain has TRBV5-1 and TRBJ1-2, with TRBD1 as a possible D gene (5 bases). CDR3 length equals 13 residues. CDR1 is SGHRS, CDR2 YFSETQ, per germline. V dropped 1 base and J dropped 6 bases, with 10 bases sitting between them. CDR3 nucleotide sequence: TGCGCCAGCAGCTTGTGGGGCAGCGATGGCTACACCTTC. Translated: CASSLWGSDGYTF.

This chain joins TRBV2 and TRBJ2-3, with D unresolved. CDR3 length: 15 amino acids. Germline CDR1 reads SNHLY; CDR2 reads FYNNEI. V shed 6 bases and J shed 2 bases, with 15 bases lying between them. CDR3 bases: TGTGCCAGCAGGCCGGACGCACAGCCCACAGATACGCAGTATTTT. Its protein is CASRPDAQPTDTQYF.

The rearrangement joins TRBV27 to TRBJ2-1; D possibly uses TRBD1 or TRBD2 (5 bases each). This CDR3 is 15 amino acids long. Trimming pared 4 bases from V and 4 bases from J, leaving 14 bases between. Per the germline V gene, CDR1 is MNHEY and CDR2 is SMNVEV (reference sequence). The CDR3 DNA sequence: TGTGCCAGCAGTTCCGGGACCGCGCCTTACAATGAGCAGTTCTTC. It specifies CASSSGTAPYNEQFF.

The sample holds a few counts of this clone. This chain joins TRBV5-4 and TRBJ1-2; 7 bases line up with TRBD1. This CDR3 is built from 14 residues. Germline V gene data show CDR1 as SGHNT and CDR2 as YYREEE (reference sequence). Trimming at V came to 3 bases and at J to 3 bases, leaving 5 bases not matched to a gene. CDR3 amino acids: CASSSAGTDYGYTF. In nucleotides, the CDR3 is TGTGCCAGCAGCTCGGCCGGGACAGACTATGGCTACACCTTC.

The V gene is TRBV7-3, the J gene TRBJ2-5; the D gene is possibly TRBD2 (6 bases). V gave up 5 bases and J gave up 7 bases, with 14 bases separating them. CDR3 length equals 13 residues. The V gene's germline CDR1 is SGHTA and CDR2 FQGTGA. CDR3 in amino acids: CASSAYRGGTQYF. The DNA of the CDR3 is TGTGCCAGCAGCGCCTATCGGGGAGGGACCCAGTACTTC.

This clone was recorded at least ten times. Additional DNA sequences in this sample encode the identical CDR3. This chain connects TRBV18 to TRBJ1-2; TRBD1 matches 7 bases. Unmatched junction bases numbered 0, after V lost 3 bases and J lost 2 bases. The CDR3 has 13 residues. Germline CDR1 reads KGHSH; CDR2 reads LQKENI. The CDR3 is CASSPDRNYGYTF. DNA for the CDR3: TGTGCCAGCTCACCGGACAGGAACTATGGCTACACCTTC.

The chain is built from TRBV9 and TRBJ2-1; D possibly corresponds to TRBD1 (5 bases). Trimming left V 0 bases short and J 2 bases short, with 9 bases between. CDR3 length: 15 amino acids. Germline lookup yields CDR1 SGDLS and CDR2 YYNGEE. DNA for the CDR3: TGTGCCAGCAGCGTAGGGACAATTACCTACAATGAGCAGTTCTTC. As protein: CASSVGTITYNEQFF.

This clone occurred once. A read error may produce the germline difference seen at one junction end. The chain combines TRBV25-1 with TRBJ1-2, with D unresolved. Germline V gene lookup returns CDR1 MGHDK and CDR2 SYGVNS. This CDR3 spans 11 amino acids. CDR3 DNA: TGTGCCAGCAGTAATGGGCAGAGGTTGGCCTTC. Translation: CASSNGQRLAF.

The genes are TRBV7-2 and TRBJ2-3; D is uncertain. Germline assignment: CDR1 SGHTA and CDR2 FQGNSA. The CDR3 is 13 amino acids. Trimming left V 1 base short and J 2 bases short, with 4 bases between. CDR3 amino acids: CASSLGHTDTQYF. In DNA, the CDR3 is TGTGCCAGCAGCTTAGGACACACAGATACGCAGTATTTT.